This TCR beta chain came from a study of CD8 T cells in ankylosing spondylitis. With respect to this clonotype: The antigen remains undetermined.

CDR1 and CDR2 from the germline V gene are SGHTA and FQGNSA. V lost 5 bases, J lost 3 bases, and 9 bases stayed unmatched. This CDR3 region has 15 residues. Regarding the study as a whole: According to the report, clones linked to the disease were significantly enriched in matched synovial fluid samples taken from ankylosing spondylitis patients. Characteristic, it appeared, of ankylosing spondylitis blood was a TCR beta motif of about eight highly homologous variants. There were earlier reports of some motif variants in reactive arthritis synovial fluid and blood.

Generation of TCR beta libraries employed quantitative 5'-RACE incorporating molecular barcodes. In TCRdb, the 5' RACE reads were re-called with MiXCR into one record per CDR3 protein. The repertoire has over 700,000 distinct CDR3 sequences, over 15% of them found once; the top ten carry around 20%. The sequenced material came from blood, either unsorted or a sorted T cell fraction (not recorded which). V gene TRBV7-2 combines with J gene TRBJ2-5, with TRBD1 matching over 7 bases. This TCR was recovered from a male donor with ankylosing spondylitis. The CDR3 sequence is CASSAGGRGEETQYF. The CDR3 coding sequence is TGTGCCAGCAGCGCAGGGGGACGGGGAGAAGAGACCCAGTACTTC.